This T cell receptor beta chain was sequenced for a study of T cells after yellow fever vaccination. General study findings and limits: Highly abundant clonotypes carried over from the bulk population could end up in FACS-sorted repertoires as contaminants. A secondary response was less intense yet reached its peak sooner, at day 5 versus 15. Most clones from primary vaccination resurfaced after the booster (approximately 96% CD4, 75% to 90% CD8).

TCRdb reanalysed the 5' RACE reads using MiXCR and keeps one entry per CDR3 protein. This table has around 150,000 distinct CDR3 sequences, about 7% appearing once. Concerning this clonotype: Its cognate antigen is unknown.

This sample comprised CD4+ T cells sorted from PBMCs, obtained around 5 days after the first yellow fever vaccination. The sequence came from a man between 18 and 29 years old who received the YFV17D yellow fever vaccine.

The CDR3 DNA reads as TGTGCCAGCAGTTACTCTTGGGGGGGCCTTGAGGGCAATGAGCAGTTCTTC. It codes for CASSYSWGGLEGNEQFF. V and J are TRBV6-5 and TRBJ2-1; a possible D gene is TRBD2 (7 bases). The CDR3 covers 17 residues. Germline V gives CDR1 MNHEY, CDR2 SVGAGI. Between the trimmed V and J ends, which lost 0 bases and 6 bases, there was a span of 18 bases.